Shown below are 30 T cell receptor beta chains from a single sample sequenced in a study of T cells in Graves' hyperthyroidism and ophthalmopathy. RNA transcripts served as the template for amplifying TCR beta CDR3 regions. During a first-round RT-PCR of the TCR CDR3, the HTBI primer set was used. MiXCR, applied by TCRdb to the multiplex PCR reads, yields one record per CDR3 protein. The sample carries 600,000 to 650,000 distinct CDR3 sequences, around 15% recorded once. Sequenced sample: blood. These receptors were obtained from a woman between 25 and 40 years old with Graves' hyperthyroidism.

The sample holds many counts of this clonotype. This rearrangement joins TRBV12-3 or TRBV12-4 to TRBJ2-7; tentatively, D is TRBD2 (6 bases). Deletions cut 7 bases from V and 3 bases from J, with 19 bases between. This CDR3 region has 15 residues. In DNA form, the CDR3 reads TGTGCCAGCACCCCCCGGGACTCAGTGGGCTACGAGCAGTACTTC. Residues: CASTPRDSVGYEQYF.

This clonotype has only a few counts. A read error may account for a junction end that differs from germline. The chain has TRBV11-2 and TRBJ2-2; maybe TRBD1 (7 bases). The CDR3 runs 13 residues. CDR1 and CDR2 (germline): SGHAT, FQNNGV. CDR3: CASSQGGTEELFF. For the CDR3, the DNA is TGTGCCAGCAGCCAGGGGGGCACCGAGGAGCTGTTTTTT.

The table lists this clonotype with a count of one. At one boundary the junction diverges from the germline segment, which might be a read error. The gene calls are TRBV16 and TRBJ2-3; no clear D gene. CDR1 and CDR2 (germline): KGHSY, FQNENV. The CDR3 length is 12 residues. As DNA, the CDR3 is TGTGTCAGCAGCCGAAACACAGATACGCAGTATTTT. It specifies CVSSRNTDTQYF.

The CDR3 is CASSEDGEAFF. The CDR3 DNA sequence: TGTGCCAGCAGTGAGGATGGTGAAGCTTTCTTT. V and J are TRBV25-1 and TRBJ1-1; the D is unclear. V dropped 3 bases and J dropped 7 bases, with 6 bases sitting between them. Looked up from germline, CDR1 is MGHDK and CDR2 is SYGVNS. This CDR3 spans 11 amino acids.

This clonotype was detected a few times. The rearrangement uses TRBV30 and TRBJ2-1; D is unresolved. There are 15 residues in the CDR3. With 0 bases removed from V and 8 bases from J, the gap between germline ends came to 17 bases. CDR1 is GTSNPN, CDR2 SVGIG, per germline (reference sequence). The CDR3 sequence is CAWSVRGRLNYEQFF. The CDR3 region has the DNA TGTGCCTGGAGTGTACGCGGACGCTTGAATTATGAGCAGTTCTTC. Full variable domain (remainder filled in from reference TRBV30 and TRBJ2-1): SQTIHQWPATLVQPVGSPLSLECTVEGTSNPNLYWYRQAAGRGLQLLFYSVGIGQISSEVPQNLSASRPQDRQFILSSKKLLLSDSGFYLCAWSVRGRLNYEQFFGPGTRLTVL.

This clonotype was observed many times. The chain recombines TRBV2 with TRBJ1-5, with D maybe TRBD1 (6 bases). The CDR3 runs 16 residues. V lost 4 bases and J 2 bases, leaving 15 bases between the germline ends. The germline gives CDR1 SNHLY, CDR2 FYNNEI. For the CDR3, the DNA is TGTGCCAGCAGTGCCCAACAGGGTAGGGGCAATCAGCCCCAGCATTTT. This encodes CASSAQQGRGNQPQHF.

This clonotype was seen a handful of times. The rearrangement joins TRBV20-1 to TRBJ2-3; TRBD2 aligns across 8 bases. J gave up 3 bases and V 3 bases, and 8 bases lay outside the gene matches. CDR3 size: 15 residues. CDR1 and CDR2 from the germline V gene are DFQATT and SNEGSKA (reference sequence). CDR3 protein: CSARSGLDFTDTQYF. DNA for the CDR3: TGCAGTGCTAGGTCGGGACTAGATTTTACAGATACGCAGTATTTT.

The V call is TRBV3-1, the J call TRBJ2-3; D is unresolved. Germline assignment: CDR1 LGHDT and CDR2 YNNKEL (reference sequence). The CDR3 sequence is 17 residues long. V lost 4 bases, J lost 2 bases, and 19 bases lay in between. As DNA, the CDR3 is TGTGCCAGCAGCCCGGACGGACGAATAACTCACACAGATACGCAGTATTTT. Protein product: CASSPDGRITHTDTQYF.

Concerning this clonotype itself: A single base separates this from a much larger clone, so it may be a read error. The chain combines TRBV28 with TRBJ2-7, with 9 bases matching TRBD1. Germline values: CDR1 MDHEN, CDR2 SYDVKM. The CDR3 is 14 residues long. CDR3 sequence (DNA): TGTACCAGCAGTCCCCCGGGGACAGGGAGCGAGCAGTACTTC. This encodes CTSSPPGTGSEQYF.

This clonotype was counted at least ten times. V and J are TRBV20-1 and TRBJ2-1; D not resolved. Trimming took 6 bases from V and 6 from J, leaving 12 bases between them. This CDR3 is 12 amino acids long. Germline V gene data show CDR1 as DFQATT and CDR2 as SNEGSKA (reference sequence). For the CDR3, the DNA is TGCAGTGCACCCTCCCCAGTCAATGAGCAGTTCTTC. Translated: CSAPSPVNEQFF.

The sample holds many counts of this clonotype. This chain connects TRBV9 to TRBJ2-3; the D gene is possibly TRBD1 (5 bases). Germline loops: CDR1 SGDLS, CDR2 YYNGEE. This CDR3 has 14 residues. The V end lost 7 bases, the J end lost 0 bases, and 12 bases lay between the germline ends. CDR3: CASSQGPSTDTQYF. CDR3 DNA sequence: TGTGCCAGCTCGCAGGGTCCTAGCACAGATACGCAGTATTTT.

This clonotype was recorded at least ten times. V and J are TRBV12-3 or TRBV12-4 and TRBJ2-3; 10 bases fit TRBD2. After removal of 5 bases from V and 2 bases from J, the junction contained 7 bases not matched to a gene. The CDR3 runs 16 residues. CDR3 coding DNA: TGTGCCAGCAGTCTGACTAGCGGGTCCCTCACAGATACGCAGTATTTT. Translated, it gives CASSLTSGSLTDTQYF.

A few counts support this clonotype. V is TRBV9 and J is TRBJ2-2; 7 nucleotides agree with TRBD1. Germline V lookup: CDR1 SGDLS, CDR2 YYNGEE. J lost 7 bases, V lost 4 bases, and 13 bases had no gene match. The CDR3 length is 16 residues. The CDR3 nucleotides are TGTGCCAGCAGCACGCGTTGGGACAGTAGCTACGGGGAGCTGTTTTTT. This gives the protein CASSTRWDSSYGELFF.

This clonotype turned up a few times. The J gene is TRBJ2-5, the V gene TRBV20-1; tentatively, D is TRBD1 (5 bases). The CDR3 sequence is 13 residues long. Looked up from germline, CDR1 is DFQATT and CDR2 is SNEGSKA (reference sequence). V was trimmed by 6 bases and J by 5 bases, leaving 16 bases between them. CDR3 loop: CSARHPGPETQYF. CDR3 sequence (DNA): TGCAGTGCGAGACATCCAGGGCCGGAGACCCAGTACTTC.

This clonotype showed up just a few times. CDR3: CASSPPSLGAGNTIYF. DNA of the CDR3: TGTGCCAGCTCACCACCGTCGCTGGGGGCTGGAAACACCATATATTTT. V gene TRBV18 combines with J gene TRBJ1-3; D possibly corresponds to TRBD1 (5 bases). Trimming took 0 bases from V and 2 from J, leaving 11 bases between them. The CDR3 length is 16 residues. Germline CDR1 reads KGHSH; CDR2 reads LQKENI.

This clonotype was seen at least ten times. The chain carries TRBV20-1 and TRBJ1-5; 7 positions match TRBD1. Germline CDR1 and CDR2: DFQATT and SNEGSKA (reference sequence). V trimming: 0 bases; J trimming: 3 bases; junction bases outside the gene matches: 11. This CDR3 spans 17 amino acids. The CDR3 region has the DNA TGCAGTGCTAGAGACAGGGGGTCCCTAGTTAACAATCAGCCCCAGCATTTT. Protein sequence: CSARDRGSLVNNQPQHF.

This clonotype was picked up a small number of times. The chain employs TRBV20-1 and TRBJ2-7; possible D gene TRBD2, 6 bases. Trimming removed 3 bases at V and 4 bases at J, with 10 bases between. This CDR3 is built from 12 residues. Per the germline V gene, CDR1 is DFQATT and CDR2 is SNEGSKA (reference sequence). CDR3 coding DNA: TGCAGTGCTAGTACGGGAGCTTACGAGCAGTACTTC. The encoded protein is CSASTGAYEQYF.

In the case of this clonotype: Being one base from a much bigger clone, this may be a read error. This chain uses TRBV28 with TRBJ1-2, with 7 positions matching TRBD1. CDR1 and CDR2 from the germline V gene are MDHEN and SYDVKM. J was trimmed by 1 base and V by 7 bases; bases with no gene match: 3. CDR3 size: 13 residues. CDR3 residues: CASIDRDNYGYTF. The CDR3, as DNA: TGTGCCAGCATCGACAGGGATAACTATGGCTACACCTTC.

As regards this clonotype: A single base separates this from a much larger clone, so it may be a read error. The missing conserved phenylalanine or tryptophan at the end of this CDR3 makes a read error likely. The V call is TRBV11-3, the J call TRBJ1-1; tentative D call: TRBD1 (5 bases). Germline CDR1 is SGHNT and CDR2 is YENEEA. Trimming removed 1 base at V and 1 base at J, with 10 bases between. The CDR3 runs 15 residues. The CDR3 region has the DNA TGTGCCAGCAGCTTAGGGGGCGTTCAGAACACTGAAGCTTTCCTT. Protein product: CASSLGGVQNTEAFL.

This clonotype was found a few times. V and J are TRBV6-1 and TRBJ1-6; D may be TRBD1 (6 bases). V lost 5 bases and J 6 bases, leaving 8 bases between the germline ends. The CDR3 covers 13 residues. Germline lookup yields CDR1 MNHNS and CDR2 SASEGT. The CDR3 protein is CASSRQANSPLHF. CDR3 nucleotide sequence: TGTGCCAGCAGTAGACAGGCTAATTCACCCCTCCACTTT.

This clonotype was counted many times. For the CDR3, the DNA is TGTGCCAGCAGCGCACAACAGGGGGCTGGAGATACGCAGTATTTT. It encodes CASSAQQGAGDTQYF. The chain combines TRBV11-2 with TRBJ2-3; 9 positions match TRBD1. Germline-derived CDR1 and CDR2 are SGHAT and FQNNGV. V shed 5 bases and J 5 bases; nucleotides not matched to a gene: 8. The CDR3 contains 15 residues.

This clonotype was found many times. The chain joins TRBV13 to TRBJ1-1; D is perhaps TRBD1 (5 bases). CDR1 and CDR2 from the germline V gene are PRHDT and FYEKMQ (reference sequence). The length of the CDR3 is 13 residues. V lost 1 base and J lost 11, with 14 bases in between. For the CDR3, the DNA is TGTGCCAGCAGCTTAGAATACCGCCGGGGGGCTTTCTTT. This codes for CASSLEYRRGAFF.

The chain uses TRBV11-2 and TRBJ2-7; TRBD2 agrees at 15 bases. V trimming: 3 bases; J trimming: 0 bases; junction bases outside the gene matches: 3. The germline V gene encodes CDR1 SGHAT and CDR2 FQNNGV. There are 17 residues in the CDR3. The CDR3 DNA sequence: TGTGCCAGCAGCTTCGGACTAGCGGGGGGGCGCTCCTACGAGCAGTACTTC. This encodes CASSFGLAGGRSYEQYF.

The chain is built from TRBV4-2 and TRBJ2-1; 9 nucleotides line up with TRBD2. From germline, CDR1 is LGHNA and CDR2 YNFKEQ. The V segment lost 2 bases and the J segment 4 bases; nucleotides outside the gene matches: 6. This CDR3 contains 16 residues. CDR3 DNA: TGTGCCAGCAGCCAACAAGCGGGAGGAGAATACAATGAGCAGTTCTTC. Residues: CASSQQAGGEYNEQFF.

In regard to this clonotype: Being one base from a much bigger clone, this may be a read error. A read error is likely, as this CDR3 ends without the conserved phenylalanine or tryptophan. The V and J genes are TRBV11-2 and TRBJ2-7; TRBD2 aligns across 7 bases. V trimming: 4 bases; J trimming: 4 bases; junction bases outside the gene matches: 7. The CDR3 is 14 residues long. CDR1 is SGHAT and CDR2 is FQNNGV in the germline V gene. The CDR3 region is CASSSLAVEYEQYS. The CDR3 DNA is TGTGCCAGCAGCTCGCTAGCGGTAGAGTACGAGCAGTACTCC.

This rearrangement joins TRBV27 to TRBJ2-3; D gene uncertain. Germline CDR1 MNHEY, CDR2 SMNVEV (reference sequence). This CDR3 spans 13 amino acids. V was shortened by 5 bases and J by 2 bases, with 8 bases between the two germline ends. Here the CDR3 reads CASSPQDTDTQYF. DNA of the CDR3: TGTGCCAGCAGTCCCCAAGACACAGATACGCAGTATTTT.

A few counts support this clonotype. This sequence joins TRBV20-1 and TRBJ2-1; D may be TRBD1 (5 bases). The CDR3 is 15 residues long. The V gene's germline CDR1 is DFQATT and CDR2 SNEGSKA (reference sequence). V was pared by 4 bases and J by 1 base, with 14 bases between. CDR3 coding DNA: TGCAGTGCTAATTCAGGGCAAAAGTCCTACAATGAGCAGTTCTTC. Residues: CSANSGQKSYNEQFF.

This clonotype was recorded at least ten times. Written as DNA, the CDR3 is TGTGCCAGCAGGATCGGGACTTGGAATGAGCAGTTCTTC. Encoded protein: CASRIGTWNEQFF. V usage is TRBV6-1 and J usage is TRBJ2-1, with D maybe TRBD2 (6 bases). With 6 bases removed from V and 7 bases from J, the gap between germline ends came to 13 bases. Germline lookup yields CDR1 MNHNS and CDR2 SASEGT. This CDR3 spans 13 amino acids.

This clonotype was seen more than once but under ten times. This may arise from a read error, as a much more abundant clone is one base away. This chain uses TRBV7-9 with TRBJ2-5; D might be TRBD1 (6 bases). CDR3 length equals 13 residues. In germline, CDR1 is SEHNR, CDR2 FQNEAQ (reference sequence). V was cut by 5 bases and J by 1 base, with 8 bases left in between. This CDR3 is CASSQGFQETQYF. CDR3 nucleotides: TGTGCCAGCAGCCAGGGGTTCCAAGAGACCCAGTACTTC. Drawing the rest from reference TRBV7-9 and TRBJ2-5, the complete variable domain is DTGVSQNPRHKITKRGQNVTFRCDPISEHNRLYWYRQTLGQGPEFLTYFQNEAQLEKSRLLSDRFSAERPKGSFSTLEIQRTEQGDSAMYLCASSQGFQETQYFGPGTRLLVL.

V is TRBV12-3 or TRBV12-4 and J is TRBJ1-4; D is unclear. V lost 3 bases and J lost 4, with 9 bases in between. The CDR3 consists of 14 residues. The DNA for the CDR3 is TGTGCCAGCAGTTTTGTCCGGTTTAATGAAAAACTGTTTTTT. Amino acid sequence: CASSFVRFNEKLFF.